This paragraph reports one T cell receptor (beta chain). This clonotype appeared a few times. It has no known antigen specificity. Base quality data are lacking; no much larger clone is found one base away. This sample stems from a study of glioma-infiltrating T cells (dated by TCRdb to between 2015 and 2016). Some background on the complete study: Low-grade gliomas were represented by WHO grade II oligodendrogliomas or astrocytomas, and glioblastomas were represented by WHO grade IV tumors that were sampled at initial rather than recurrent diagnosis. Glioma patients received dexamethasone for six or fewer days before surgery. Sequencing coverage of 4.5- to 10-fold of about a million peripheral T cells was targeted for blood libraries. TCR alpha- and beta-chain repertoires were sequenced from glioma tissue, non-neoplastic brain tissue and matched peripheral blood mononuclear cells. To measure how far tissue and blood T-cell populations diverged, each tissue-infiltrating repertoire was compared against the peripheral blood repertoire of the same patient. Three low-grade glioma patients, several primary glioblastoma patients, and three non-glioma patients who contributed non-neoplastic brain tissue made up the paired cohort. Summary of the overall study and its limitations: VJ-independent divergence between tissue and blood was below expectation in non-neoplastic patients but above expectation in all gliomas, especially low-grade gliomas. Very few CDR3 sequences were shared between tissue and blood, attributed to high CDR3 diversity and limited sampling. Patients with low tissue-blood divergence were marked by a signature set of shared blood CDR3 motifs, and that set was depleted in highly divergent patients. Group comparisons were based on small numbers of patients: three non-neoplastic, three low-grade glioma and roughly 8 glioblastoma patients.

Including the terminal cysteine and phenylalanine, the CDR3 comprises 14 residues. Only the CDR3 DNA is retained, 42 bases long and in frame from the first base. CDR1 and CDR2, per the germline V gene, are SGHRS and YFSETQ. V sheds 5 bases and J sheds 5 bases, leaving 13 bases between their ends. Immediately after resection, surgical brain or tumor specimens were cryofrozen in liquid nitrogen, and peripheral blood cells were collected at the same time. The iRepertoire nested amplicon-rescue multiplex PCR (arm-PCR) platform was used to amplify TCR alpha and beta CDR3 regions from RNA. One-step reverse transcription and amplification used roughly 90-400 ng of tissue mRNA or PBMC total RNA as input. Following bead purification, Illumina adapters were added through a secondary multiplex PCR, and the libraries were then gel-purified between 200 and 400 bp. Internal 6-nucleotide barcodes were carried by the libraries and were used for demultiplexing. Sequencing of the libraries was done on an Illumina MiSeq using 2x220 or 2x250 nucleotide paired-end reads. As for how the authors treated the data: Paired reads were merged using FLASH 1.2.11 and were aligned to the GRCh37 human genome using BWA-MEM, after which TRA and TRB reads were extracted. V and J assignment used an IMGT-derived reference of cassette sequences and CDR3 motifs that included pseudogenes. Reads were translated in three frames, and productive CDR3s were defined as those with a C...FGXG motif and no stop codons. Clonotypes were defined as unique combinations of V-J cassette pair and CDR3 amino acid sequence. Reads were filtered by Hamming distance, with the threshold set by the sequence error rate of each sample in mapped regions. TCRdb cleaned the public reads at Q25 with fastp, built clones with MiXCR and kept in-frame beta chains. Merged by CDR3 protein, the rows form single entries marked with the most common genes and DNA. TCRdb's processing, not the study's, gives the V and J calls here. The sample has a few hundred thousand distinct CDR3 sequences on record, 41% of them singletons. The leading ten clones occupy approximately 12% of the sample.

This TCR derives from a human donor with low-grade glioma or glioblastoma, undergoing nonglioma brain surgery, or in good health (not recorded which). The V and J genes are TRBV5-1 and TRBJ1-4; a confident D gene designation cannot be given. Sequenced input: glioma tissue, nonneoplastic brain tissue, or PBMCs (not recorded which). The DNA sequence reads TGCGCCAGCAGGGTCGGTACAGCGAATGAAAAACTGTTTTTT. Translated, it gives CASRVGTANEKLFF.